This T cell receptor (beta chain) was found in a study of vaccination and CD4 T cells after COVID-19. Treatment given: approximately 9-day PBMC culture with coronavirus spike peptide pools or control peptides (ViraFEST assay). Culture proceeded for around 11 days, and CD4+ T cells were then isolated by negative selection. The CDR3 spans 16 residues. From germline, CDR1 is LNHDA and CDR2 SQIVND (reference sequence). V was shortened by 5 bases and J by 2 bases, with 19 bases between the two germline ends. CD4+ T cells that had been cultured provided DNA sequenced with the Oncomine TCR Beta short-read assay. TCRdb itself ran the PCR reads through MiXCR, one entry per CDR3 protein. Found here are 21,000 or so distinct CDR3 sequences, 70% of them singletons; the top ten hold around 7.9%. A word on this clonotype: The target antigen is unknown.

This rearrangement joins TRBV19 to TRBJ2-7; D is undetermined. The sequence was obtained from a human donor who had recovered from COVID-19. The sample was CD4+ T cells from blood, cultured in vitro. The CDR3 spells CASSPRWAGGTYEQYF. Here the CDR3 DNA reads TGTGCCAGTAGTCCCCGGTGGGCCGGTGGGACCTACGAGCAGTACTTC.